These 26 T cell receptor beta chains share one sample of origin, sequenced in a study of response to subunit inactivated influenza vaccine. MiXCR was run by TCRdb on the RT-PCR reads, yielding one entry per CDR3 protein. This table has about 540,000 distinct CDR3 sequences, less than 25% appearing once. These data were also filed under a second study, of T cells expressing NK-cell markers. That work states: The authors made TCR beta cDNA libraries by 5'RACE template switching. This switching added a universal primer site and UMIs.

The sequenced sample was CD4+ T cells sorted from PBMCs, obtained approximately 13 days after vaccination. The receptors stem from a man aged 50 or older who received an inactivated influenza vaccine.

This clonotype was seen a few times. The CDR3 DNA sequence: TGCAGTGCTAGTCAGAGGGGGATGTCCTACGAGCAGTACTTC. This sequence encodes CSASQRGMSYEQYF. The rearrangement uses TRBV20-1 and TRBJ2-7; D is perhaps TRBD1 (6 bases). Germline values: CDR1 DFQATT, CDR2 SNEGSKA (reference sequence). The CDR3 consists of 14 residues. The V gene lost 3 bases and the J gene lost 1 base, with 13 bases spanning the gap.

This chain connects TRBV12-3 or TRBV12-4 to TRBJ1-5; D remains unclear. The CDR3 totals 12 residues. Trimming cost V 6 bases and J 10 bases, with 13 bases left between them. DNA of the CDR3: TGTGCCAGCAGCCCCGACATAGGACCCCAGCATTTT. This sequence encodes CASSPDIGPQHF.

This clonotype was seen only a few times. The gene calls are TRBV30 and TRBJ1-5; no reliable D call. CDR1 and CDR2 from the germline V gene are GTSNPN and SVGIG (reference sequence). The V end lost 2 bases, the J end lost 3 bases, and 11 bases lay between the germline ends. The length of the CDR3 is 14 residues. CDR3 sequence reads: CAWSTLSVNQPQHF. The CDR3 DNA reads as TGTGCCTGGAGTACCCTGAGTGTCAATCAGCCCCAGCATTTT.

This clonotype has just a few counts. This chain's CDR3 is CASRIGQRTGELFF. CDR3 DNA sequence: TGTGCCAGCAGGATAGGACAGAGAACCGGGGAGCTGTTTTTT. This rearrangement joins TRBV12-3 or TRBV12-4 to TRBJ2-2, with D possibly matching TRBD1 (6 bases). Trimming pared 6 bases from V and 5 bases from J, leaving 13 bases between. The CDR3 runs 14 residues.

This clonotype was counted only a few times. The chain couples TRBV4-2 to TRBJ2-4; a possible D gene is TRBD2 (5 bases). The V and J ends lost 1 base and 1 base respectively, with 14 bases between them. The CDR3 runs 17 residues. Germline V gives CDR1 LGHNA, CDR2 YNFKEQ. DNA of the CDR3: TGTGCCAGCAGCCAAGGTCGGGCGGGTCACGCCAAAAACATTCAGTACTTC. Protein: CASSQGRAGHAKNIQYF.

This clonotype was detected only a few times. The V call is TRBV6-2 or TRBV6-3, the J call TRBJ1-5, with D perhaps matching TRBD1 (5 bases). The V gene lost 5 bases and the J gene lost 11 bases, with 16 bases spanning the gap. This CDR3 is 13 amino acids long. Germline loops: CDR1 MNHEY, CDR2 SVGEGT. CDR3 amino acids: CASSTGLGQTQHF. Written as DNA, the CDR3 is TGTGCCAGCAGTACTGGACTGGGGCAAACCCAGCATTTT.

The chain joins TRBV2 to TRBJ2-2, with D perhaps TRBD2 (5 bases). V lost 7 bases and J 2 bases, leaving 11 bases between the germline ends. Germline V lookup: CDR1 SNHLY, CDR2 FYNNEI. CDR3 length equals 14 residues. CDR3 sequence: CASMRGINTGELFF. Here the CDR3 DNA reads TGTGCCAGCATGAGAGGGATCAACACCGGGGAGCTGTTTTTT.

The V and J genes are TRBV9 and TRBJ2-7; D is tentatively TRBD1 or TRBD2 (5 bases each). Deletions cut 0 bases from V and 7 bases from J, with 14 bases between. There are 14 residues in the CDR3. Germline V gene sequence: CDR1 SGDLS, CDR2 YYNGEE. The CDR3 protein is CASSVETGAGEQYF. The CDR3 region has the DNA TGTGCCAGCAGCGTAGAGACCGGGGCTGGAGAGCAGTACTTC.

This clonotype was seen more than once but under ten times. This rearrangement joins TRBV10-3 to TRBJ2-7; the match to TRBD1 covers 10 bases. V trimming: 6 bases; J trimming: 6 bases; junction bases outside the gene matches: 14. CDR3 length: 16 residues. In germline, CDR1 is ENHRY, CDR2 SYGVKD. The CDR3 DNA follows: TGTGCCATCAGCCCTTCCGGGACAGGGGCTGGAACCGAGCAGTACTTC. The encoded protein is CAISPSGTGAGTEQYF.

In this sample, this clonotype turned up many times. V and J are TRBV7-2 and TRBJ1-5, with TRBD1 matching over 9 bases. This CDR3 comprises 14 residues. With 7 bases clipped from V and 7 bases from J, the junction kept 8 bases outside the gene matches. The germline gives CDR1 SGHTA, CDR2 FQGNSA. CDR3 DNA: TGTGCCAGCACCCGACAGGGGGAAGGACAGCCCCAGCATTTT. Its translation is CASTRQGEGQPQHF. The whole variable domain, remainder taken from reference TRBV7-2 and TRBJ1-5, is GAGVSQSPSNKVTEKGKDVELRCDPISGHTALYWYRQSLGQGLEFLIYFQGNSAPDKSGLPSDRFSAERTGGSVSTLTIQRTQQEDSAVYLCASTRQGEGQPQHFGDGTRLSIL.

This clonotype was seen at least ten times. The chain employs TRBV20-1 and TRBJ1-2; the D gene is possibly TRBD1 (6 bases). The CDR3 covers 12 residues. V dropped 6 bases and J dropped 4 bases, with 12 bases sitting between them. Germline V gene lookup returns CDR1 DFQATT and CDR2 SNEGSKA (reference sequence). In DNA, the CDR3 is TGCAGTGCCCCACCGACAGGCTATGGCTACACCTTC. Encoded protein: CSAPPTGYGYTF.

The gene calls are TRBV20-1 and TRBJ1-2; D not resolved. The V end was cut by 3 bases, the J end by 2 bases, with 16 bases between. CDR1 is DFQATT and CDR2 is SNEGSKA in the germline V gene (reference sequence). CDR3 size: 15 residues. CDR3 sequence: CSARTYSILNYGYTF. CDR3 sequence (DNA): TGCAGTGCTAGGACATACAGCATCCTAAACTATGGCTACACCTTC.

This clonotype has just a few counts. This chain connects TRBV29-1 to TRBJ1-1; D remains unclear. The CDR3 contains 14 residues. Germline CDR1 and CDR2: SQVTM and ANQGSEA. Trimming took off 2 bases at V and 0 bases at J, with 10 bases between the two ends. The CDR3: CSVELRLMNTEAFF. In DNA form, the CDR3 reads TGCAGCGTTGAACTACGGCTTATGAACACTGAAGCTTTCTTT. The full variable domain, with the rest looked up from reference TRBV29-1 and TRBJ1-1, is SAVISQKPSRDICQRGTSLTIQCQVDSQVTMMFWYRQQPGQSLTLIATANQGSEATYESGFVIDKFPISRPNLTFSTLTVSNMSPEDSSIYLCSVELRLMNTEAFFGQGTRLTVV.

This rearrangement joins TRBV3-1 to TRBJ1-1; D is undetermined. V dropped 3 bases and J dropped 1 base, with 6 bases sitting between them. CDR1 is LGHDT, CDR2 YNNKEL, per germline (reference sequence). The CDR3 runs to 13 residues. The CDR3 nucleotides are TGTGCCAGCAGCCACGTCAGGAACACTGAAGCTTTCTTT. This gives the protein CASSHVRNTEAFF. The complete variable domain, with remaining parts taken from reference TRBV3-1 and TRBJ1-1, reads DTAVSQTPKYLVTQMGNDKSIKCEQNLGHDTMYWYKQDSKKFLKIMFSYNNKELIINETVPNRFSPKSPDKAHLNLHINSLELGDSAVYFCASSHVRNTEAFFGQGTRLTVV.

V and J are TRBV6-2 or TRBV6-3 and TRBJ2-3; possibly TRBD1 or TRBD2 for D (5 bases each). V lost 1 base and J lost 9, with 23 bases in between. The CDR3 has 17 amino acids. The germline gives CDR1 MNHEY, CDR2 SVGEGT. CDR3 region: CASSYYFIDSGTGTQYF. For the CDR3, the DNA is TGTGCCAGCAGTTACTACTTTATCGACAGTGGTACGGGAACGCAGTATTTT.

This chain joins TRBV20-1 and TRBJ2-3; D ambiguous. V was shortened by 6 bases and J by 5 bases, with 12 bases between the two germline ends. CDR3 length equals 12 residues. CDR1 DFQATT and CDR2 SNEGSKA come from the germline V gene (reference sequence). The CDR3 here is CSAQLWGDTQYF. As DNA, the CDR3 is TGCAGTGCGCAACTCTGGGGAGATACGCAGTATTTT.

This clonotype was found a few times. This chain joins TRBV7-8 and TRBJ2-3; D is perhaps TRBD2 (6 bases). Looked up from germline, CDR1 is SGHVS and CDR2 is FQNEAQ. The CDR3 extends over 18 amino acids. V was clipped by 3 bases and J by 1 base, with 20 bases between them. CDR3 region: CASSFLSRGVLGTDTQYF. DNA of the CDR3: TGTGCCAGCAGCTTCCTTTCGCGGGGAGTTCTAGGCACAGATACGCAGTATTTT.

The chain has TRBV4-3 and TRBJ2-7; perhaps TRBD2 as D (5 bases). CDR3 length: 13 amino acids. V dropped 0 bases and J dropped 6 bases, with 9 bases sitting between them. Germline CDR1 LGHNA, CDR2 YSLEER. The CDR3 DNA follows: TGCGCCAGCAGCCAAGAGGGCGGGTCCGAGCAGTACTTC. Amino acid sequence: CASSQEGGSEQYF.

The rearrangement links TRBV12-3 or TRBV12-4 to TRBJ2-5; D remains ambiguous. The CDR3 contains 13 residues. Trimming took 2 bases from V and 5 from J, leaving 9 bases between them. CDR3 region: CASSLKWSETQYF. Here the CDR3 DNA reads TGTGCCAGCAGTTTAAAGTGGTCGGAGACCCAGTACTTC.

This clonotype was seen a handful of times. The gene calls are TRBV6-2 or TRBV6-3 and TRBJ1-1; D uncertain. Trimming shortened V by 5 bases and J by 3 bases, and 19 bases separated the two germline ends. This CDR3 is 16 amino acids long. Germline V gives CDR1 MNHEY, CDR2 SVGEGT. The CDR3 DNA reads TGTGCCAGCAGTCTACCGGGGAGGGTCGCCGACACTGAAGCTTTCTTT. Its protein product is CASSLPGRVADTEAFF.

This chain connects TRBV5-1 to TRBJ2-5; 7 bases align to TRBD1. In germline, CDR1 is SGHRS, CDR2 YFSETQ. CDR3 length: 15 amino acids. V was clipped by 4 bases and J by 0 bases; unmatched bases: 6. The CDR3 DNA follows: TGCGCCAGCAGCCTCGGGACAGCAAACCAAGAGACCCAGTACTTC. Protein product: CASSLGTANQETQYF.

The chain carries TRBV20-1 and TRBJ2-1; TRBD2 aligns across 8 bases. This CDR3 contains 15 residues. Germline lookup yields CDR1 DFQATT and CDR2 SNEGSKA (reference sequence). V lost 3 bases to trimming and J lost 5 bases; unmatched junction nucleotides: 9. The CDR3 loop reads CSASHRLAYNNEQFF. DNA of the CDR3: TGCAGTGCTAGCCACCGACTAGCGTATAACAATGAGCAGTTCTTC.

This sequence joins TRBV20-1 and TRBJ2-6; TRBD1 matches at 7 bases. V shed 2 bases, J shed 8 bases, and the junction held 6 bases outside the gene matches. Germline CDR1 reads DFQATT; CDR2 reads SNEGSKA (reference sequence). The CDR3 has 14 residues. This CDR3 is CSARRTGVTNVLTF. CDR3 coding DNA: TGCAGTGCTAGACGGACAGGAGTAACCAACGTCCTGACTTTC.

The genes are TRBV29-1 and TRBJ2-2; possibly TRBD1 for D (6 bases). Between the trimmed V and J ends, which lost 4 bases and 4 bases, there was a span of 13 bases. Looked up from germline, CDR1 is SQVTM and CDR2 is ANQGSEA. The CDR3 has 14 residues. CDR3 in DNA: TGCAGCGTTGCCTCCGGGACACCCACCGGGGAGCTGTTTTTT. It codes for CSVASGTPTGELFF.

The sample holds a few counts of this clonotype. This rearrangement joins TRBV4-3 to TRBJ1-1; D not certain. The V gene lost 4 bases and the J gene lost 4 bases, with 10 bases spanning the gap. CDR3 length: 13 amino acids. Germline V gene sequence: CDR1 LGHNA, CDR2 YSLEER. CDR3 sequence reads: CASSPLKSTEAFF. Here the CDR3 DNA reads TGCGCCAGCAGCCCCTTGAAGAGCACTGAAGCTTTCTTT.

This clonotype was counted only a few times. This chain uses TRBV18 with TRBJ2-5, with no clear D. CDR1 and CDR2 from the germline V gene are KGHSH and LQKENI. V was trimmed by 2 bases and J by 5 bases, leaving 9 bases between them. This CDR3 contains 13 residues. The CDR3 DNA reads TGTGCCAGCTCACCAGCTCCTGTGGAGACCCAGTACTTC. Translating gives CASSPAPVETQYF.